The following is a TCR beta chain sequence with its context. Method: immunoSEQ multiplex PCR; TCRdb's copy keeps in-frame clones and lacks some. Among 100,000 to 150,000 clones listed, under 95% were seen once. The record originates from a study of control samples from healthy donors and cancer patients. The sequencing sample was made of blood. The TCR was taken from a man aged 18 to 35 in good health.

CDR3 coding DNA: TGTGCCAGCTCACCCCCTGACAGGGGACACTATGGCTACACCTTC. This sequence encodes CASSPPDRGHYGYTF. The chain combines TRBV18 with TRBJ1-2; 8 bases line up with TRBD1. The germline gives CDR1 KGHSH, CDR2 LQKENI. V trimming: 3 bases; J trimming: 3 bases; junction bases outside the gene matches: 6. This CDR3 contains 15 residues.